The clone carrying this TCR beta chain occurred once. The data are from a study of CD8 T cells in ankylosing spondylitis. MiXCR was run by TCRdb on the 5' RACE reads, yielding one entry per CDR3 protein. The sample lists some 350,000 distinct CDR3 sequences, roughly 15% seen once, with 1.1% in the top ten. The germline V and J ends were trimmed by 0 bases and 1 base, with 16 bases remaining between them. The CDR3 consists of 18 residues. Sequencing was done on a sample of blood, either unsorted or a sorted T cell fraction (not recorded which). This clonotype was obtained from a male donor with ankylosing spondylitis or in good health (not recorded which). The chain uses TRBV12-3 or TRBV12-4 and TRBJ1-5; D gene ambiguous. CDR3 sequence reads: CASSLAMKGSVSNQPQHF. The CDR3 DNA sequence: TGTGCCAGCAGTTTAGCGATGAAGGGTTCAGTCAGCAATCAGCCCCAGCATTTT.